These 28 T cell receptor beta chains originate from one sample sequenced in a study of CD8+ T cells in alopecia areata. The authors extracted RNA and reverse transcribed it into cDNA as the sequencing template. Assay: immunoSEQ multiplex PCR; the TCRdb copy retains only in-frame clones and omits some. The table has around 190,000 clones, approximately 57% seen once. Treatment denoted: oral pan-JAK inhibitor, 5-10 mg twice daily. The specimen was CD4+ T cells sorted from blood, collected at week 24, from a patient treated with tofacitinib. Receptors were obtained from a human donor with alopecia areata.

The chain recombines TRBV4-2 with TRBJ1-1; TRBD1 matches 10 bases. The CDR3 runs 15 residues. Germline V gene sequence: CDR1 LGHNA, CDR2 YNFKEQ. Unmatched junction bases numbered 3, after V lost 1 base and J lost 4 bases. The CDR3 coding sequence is TGTGCCAGCAGCCAAGTGGGACAGGGGTCCACTGAAGCTTTCTTT. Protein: CASSQVGQGSTEAFF.

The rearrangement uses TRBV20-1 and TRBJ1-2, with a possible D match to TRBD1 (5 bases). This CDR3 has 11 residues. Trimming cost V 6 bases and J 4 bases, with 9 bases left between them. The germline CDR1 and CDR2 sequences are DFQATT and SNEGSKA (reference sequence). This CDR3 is CSATDTYGYTF. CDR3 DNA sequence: TGCAGTGCGACAGACACCTATGGCTACACCTTC.

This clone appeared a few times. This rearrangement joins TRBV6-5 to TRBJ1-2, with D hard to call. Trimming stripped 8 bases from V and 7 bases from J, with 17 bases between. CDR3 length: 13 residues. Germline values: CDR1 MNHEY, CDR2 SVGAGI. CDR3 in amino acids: CASYEGIVGGYTF. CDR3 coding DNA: TGTGCCAGCTACGAAGGGATAGTAGGTGGCTACACCTTC.

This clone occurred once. The CDR3 region has the DNA TGTGCCTGGTCTAGACAGGCCCAAACAGATACGCAGTATTTT. The encoded protein is CAWSRQAQTDTQYF. V is TRBV30 and J is TRBJ2-3, with D possibly being TRBD1 (6 bases). CDR3 length: 14 residues. Trimming cost V 5 bases and J 3 bases, with 15 bases left between them. CDR1 GTSNPN and CDR2 SVGIG come from the germline V gene (reference sequence).

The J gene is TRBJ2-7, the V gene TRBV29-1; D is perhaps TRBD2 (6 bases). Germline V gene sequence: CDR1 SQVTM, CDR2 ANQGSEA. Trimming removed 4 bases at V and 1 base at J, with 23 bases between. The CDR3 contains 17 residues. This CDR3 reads CSVGEPAGGARSYEQYF. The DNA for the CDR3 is TGCAGCGTTGGAGAACCTGCGGGCGGGGCTCGGTCCTACGAGCAGTACTTC.

This CDR3 is CASLSASDNSPLHF. In nucleotides, the CDR3 is TGTGCCAGCCTCTCAGCCAGTGATAATTCACCCCTCCACTTT. This sequence joins TRBV13 and TRBJ1-6; no firm D call. Between the trimmed V and J ends, which lost 8 bases and 5 bases, there was a span of 13 bases. CDR1 and CDR2 (germline): PRHDT, FYEKMQ (reference sequence). This CDR3 has 14 amino acids.

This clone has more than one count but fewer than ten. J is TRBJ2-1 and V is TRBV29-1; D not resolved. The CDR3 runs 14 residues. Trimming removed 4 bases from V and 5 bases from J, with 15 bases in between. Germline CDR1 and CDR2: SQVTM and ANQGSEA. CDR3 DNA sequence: TGCAGCGTTGTAGAGAGATTGGGAAACAATGAGCAGTTCTTC. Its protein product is CSVVERLGNNEQFF.

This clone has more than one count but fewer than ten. CDR3 coding DNA: TGTGCCAGTAGTAGCCTAGCGGGGGGGCCTACTGAGCAGTTCTTC. This codes for CASSSLAGGPTEQFF. V gene TRBV19 combines with J gene TRBJ2-1; TRBD2 matches 12 bases. Germline-derived CDR1 and CDR2 are LNHDA and SQIVND (reference sequence). The ends lost 4 bases at V and 9 bases at J; junction bases unmatched: 7. This CDR3 spans 15 amino acids.

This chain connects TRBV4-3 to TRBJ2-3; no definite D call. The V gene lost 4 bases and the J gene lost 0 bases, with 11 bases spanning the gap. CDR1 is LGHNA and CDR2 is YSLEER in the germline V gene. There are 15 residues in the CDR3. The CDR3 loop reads CASSPTPESTDTQYF. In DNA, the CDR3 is TGCGCCAGCAGCCCCACCCCGGAGAGCACAGATACGCAGTATTTT.

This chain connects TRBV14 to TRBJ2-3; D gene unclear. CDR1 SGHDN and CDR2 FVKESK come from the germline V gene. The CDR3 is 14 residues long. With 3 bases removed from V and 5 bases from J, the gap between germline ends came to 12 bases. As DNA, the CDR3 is TGTGCCAGCAGCCAGACTCTACAAGGAGATACGCAGTATTTT. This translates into CASSQTLQGDTQYF.

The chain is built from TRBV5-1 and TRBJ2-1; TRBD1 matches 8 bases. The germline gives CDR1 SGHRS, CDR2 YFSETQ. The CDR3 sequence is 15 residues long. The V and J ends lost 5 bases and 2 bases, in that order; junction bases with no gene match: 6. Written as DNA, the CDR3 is TGCGCCAGCAGATCCGACAGGGGTCCCTACAATGAGCAGTTCTTC. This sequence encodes CASRSDRGPYNEQFF. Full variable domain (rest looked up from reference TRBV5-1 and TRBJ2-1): KAGVTQTPRYLIKTRGQQVTLSCSPISGHRSVSWYQQTPGQGLQFLFEYFSETQRNKGNFPGRFSGRQFSNSRSEMNVSTLELGDSALYLCASRSDRGPYNEQFFGPGTRLTVL.

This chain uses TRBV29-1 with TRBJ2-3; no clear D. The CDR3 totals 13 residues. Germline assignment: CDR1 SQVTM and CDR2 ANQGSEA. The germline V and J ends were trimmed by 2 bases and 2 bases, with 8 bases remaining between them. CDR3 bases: TGCAGCGTTGAACGCGGCCCCACAGATACGCAGTATTTT. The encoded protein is CSVERGPTDTQYF.

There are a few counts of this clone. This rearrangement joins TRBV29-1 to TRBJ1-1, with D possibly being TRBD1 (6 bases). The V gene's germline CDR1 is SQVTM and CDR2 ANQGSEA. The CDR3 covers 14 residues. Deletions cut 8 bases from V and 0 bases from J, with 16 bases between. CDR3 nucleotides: TGCAGCATCACGGAACAGGGTGTGAACACTGAAGCTTTCTTT. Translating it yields CSITEQGVNTEAFF. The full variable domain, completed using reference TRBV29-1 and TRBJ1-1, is SAVISQKPSRDICQRGTSLTIQCQVDSQVTMMFWYRQQPGQSLTLIATANQGSEATYESGFVIDKFPISRPNLTFSTLTVSNMSPEDSSIYLCSITEQGVNTEAFFGQGTRLTVV.

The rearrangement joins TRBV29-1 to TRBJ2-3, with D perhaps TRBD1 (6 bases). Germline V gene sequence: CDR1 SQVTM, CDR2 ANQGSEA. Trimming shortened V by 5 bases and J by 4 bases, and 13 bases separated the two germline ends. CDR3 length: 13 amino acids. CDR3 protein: CSVSSGVADTQYF. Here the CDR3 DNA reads TGCAGCGTTTCCTCAGGGGTAGCAGATACGCAGTATTTT.

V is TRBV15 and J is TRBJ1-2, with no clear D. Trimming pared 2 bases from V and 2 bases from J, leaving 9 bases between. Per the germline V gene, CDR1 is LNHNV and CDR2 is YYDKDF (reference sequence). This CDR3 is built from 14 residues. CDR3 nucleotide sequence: TGTGCCACCAGCAGAATAGGTTCCAACTATGGCTACACCTTC. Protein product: CATSRIGSNYGYTF.

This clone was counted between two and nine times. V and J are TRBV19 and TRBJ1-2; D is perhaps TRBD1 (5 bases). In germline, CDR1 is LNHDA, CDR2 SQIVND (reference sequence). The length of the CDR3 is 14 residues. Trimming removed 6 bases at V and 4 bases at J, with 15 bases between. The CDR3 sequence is CASRTAGGGYGYTF. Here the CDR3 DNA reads TGTGCCAGTAGAACTGCGGGGGGTGGCTATGGCTACACCTTC.

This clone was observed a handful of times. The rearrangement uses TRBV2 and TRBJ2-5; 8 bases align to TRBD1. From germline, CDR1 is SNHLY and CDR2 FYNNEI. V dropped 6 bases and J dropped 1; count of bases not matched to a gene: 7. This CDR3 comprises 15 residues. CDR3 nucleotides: TGTGCCAGCAGCCCCAGGGACAGGCTCCAAGAGACCCAGTACTTC. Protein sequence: CASSPRDRLQETQYF.

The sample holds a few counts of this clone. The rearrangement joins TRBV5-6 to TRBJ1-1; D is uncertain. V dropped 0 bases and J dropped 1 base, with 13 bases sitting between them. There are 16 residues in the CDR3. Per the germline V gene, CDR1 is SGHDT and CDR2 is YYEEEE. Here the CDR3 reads CASSLAYGRRNTEAFF. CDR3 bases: TGTGCCAGCAGCTTGGCATATGGGCGGAGGAACACTGAAGCTTTCTTT.

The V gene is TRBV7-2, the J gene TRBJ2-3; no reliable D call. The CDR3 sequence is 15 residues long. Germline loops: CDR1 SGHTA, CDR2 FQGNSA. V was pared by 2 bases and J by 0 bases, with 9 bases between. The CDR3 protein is CASSLSGLSTDTQYF. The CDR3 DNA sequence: TGTGCCAGCAGCTTATCGGGCCTTAGCACAGATACGCAGTATTTT.

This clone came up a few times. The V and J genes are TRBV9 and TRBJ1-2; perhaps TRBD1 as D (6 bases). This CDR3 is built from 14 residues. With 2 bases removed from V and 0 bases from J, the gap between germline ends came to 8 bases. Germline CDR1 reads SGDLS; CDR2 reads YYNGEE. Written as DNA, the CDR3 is TGTGCCAGCAGCGTGGACAGCTCTAACTATGGCTACACCTTC. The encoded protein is CASSVDSSNYGYTF.

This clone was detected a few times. The CDR3 DNA sequence: TGCAGCGTTGGGGACAGGGGGCCTTCGACTGAAGCTTTCTTT. It is translated as CSVGDRGPSTEAFF. The chain is built from TRBV29-1 and TRBJ1-1; 12 bases agree with TRBD1. The CDR3 runs to 14 residues. After removal of 4 bases from V and 5 bases from J, the junction contained 5 bases not matched to a gene. CDR1 and CDR2 from the germline V gene are SQVTM and ANQGSEA.

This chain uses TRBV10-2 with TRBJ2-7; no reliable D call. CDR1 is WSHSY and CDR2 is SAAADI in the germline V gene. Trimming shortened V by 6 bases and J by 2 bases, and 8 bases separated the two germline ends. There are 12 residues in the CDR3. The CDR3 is CASRRGTYEQYF. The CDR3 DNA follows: TGCGCCAGCAGAAGAGGAACCTACGAGCAGTACTTC.

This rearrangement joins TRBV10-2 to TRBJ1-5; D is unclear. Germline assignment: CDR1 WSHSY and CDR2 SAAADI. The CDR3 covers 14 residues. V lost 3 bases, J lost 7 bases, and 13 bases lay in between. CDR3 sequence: CASSDRMVWQPQHF. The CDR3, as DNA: TGCGCCAGCAGTGACAGGATGGTTTGGCAGCCCCAGCATTTT.

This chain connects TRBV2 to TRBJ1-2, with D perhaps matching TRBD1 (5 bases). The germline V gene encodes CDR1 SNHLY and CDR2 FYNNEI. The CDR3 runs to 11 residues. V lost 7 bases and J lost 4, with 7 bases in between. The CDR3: CASTDIYGYTF. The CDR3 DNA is TGTGCCAGCACGGACATCTATGGCTACACCTTC.

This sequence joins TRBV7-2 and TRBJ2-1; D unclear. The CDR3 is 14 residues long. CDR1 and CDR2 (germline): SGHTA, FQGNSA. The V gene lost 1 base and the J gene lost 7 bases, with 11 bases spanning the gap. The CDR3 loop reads CASSLVAFSNEQFF. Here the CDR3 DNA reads TGTGCCAGCAGCTTAGTTGCCTTTTCTAATGAGCAGTTCTTC.

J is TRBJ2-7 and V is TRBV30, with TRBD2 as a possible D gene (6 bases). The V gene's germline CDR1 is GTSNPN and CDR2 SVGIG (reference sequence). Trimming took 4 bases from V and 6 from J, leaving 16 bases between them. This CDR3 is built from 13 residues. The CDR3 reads CAWNLNGGSEQYF. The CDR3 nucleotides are TGTGCCTGGAATCTCAACGGGGGTAGCGAGCAGTACTTC. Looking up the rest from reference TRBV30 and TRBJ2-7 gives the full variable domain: SQTIHQWPATLVQPVGSPLSLECTVEGTSNPNLYWYRQAAGRGLQLLFYSVGIGQISSEVPQNLSASRPQDRQFILSSKKLLLSDSGFYLCAWNLNGGSEQYFGPGTRLTVT.

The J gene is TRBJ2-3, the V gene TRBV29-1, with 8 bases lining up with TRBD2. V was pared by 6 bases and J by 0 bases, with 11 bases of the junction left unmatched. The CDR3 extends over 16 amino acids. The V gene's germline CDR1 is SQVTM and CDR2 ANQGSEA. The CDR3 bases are TGCAGCGTGGCCCCCCGGGGGGGGACCAGCACAGATACGCAGTATTTT. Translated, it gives CSVAPRGGTSTDTQYF.

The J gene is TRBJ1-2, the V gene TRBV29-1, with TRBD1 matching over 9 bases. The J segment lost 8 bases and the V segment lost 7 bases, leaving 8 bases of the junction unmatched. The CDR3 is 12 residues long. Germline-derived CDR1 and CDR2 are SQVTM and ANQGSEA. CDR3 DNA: TGCAGCGCTTTAGACAGGGGGAAAGGCTACACCTTC. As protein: CSALDRGKGYTF.